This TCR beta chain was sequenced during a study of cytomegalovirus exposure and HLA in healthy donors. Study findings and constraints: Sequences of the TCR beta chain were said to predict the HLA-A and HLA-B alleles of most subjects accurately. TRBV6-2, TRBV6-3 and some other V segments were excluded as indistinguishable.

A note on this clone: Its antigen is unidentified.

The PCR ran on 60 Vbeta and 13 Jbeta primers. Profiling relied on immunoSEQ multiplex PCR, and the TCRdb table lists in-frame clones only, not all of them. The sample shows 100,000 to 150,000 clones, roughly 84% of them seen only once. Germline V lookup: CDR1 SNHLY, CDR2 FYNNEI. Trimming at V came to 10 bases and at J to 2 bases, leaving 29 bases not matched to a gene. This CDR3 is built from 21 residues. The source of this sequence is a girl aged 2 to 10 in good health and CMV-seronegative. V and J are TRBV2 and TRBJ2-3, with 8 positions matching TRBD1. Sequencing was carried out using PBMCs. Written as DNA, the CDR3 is TGTGCCACCCCCTTACCCCTACGGCGGACAGGGCTACTACCCCCCACAGATACGCAGTATTTT. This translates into CATPLPLRRTGLLPPTDTQYF.